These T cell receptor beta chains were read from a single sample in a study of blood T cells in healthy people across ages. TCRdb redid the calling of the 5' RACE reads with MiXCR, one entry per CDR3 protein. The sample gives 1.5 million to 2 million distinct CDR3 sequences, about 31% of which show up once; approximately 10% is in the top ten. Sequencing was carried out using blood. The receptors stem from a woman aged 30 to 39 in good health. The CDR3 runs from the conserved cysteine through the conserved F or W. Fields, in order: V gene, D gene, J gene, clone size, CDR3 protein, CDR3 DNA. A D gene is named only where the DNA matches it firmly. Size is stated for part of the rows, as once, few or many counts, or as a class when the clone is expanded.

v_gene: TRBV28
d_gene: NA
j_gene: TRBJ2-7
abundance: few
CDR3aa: CAGSLPWGSNYEQYF
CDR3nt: TGTGCCGGCAGTCTCCCCTGGGGATCTAACTACGAGCAGTACTTC

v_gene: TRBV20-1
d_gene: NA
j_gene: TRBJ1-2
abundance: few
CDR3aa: CSADQGSGYTF
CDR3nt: TGCAGTGCTGATCAGGGATCTGGCTACACCTTC

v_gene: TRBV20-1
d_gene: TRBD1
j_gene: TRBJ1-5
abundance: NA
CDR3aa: CSANPDRAPNQPQHF
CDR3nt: TGCAGTGCAAACCCTGACAGGGCCCCCAATCAGCCCCAGCATTTT

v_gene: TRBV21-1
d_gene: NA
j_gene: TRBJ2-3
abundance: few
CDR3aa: CASSKAERESDTQYF
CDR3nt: TGTGCCAGCAGCAAAGCGGAGCGGGAGTCAGATACGCAGTATTTT

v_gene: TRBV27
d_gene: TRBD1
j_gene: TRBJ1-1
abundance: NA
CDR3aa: CASSLGRDRGAEAFF
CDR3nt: TGTGCCAGCAGTTTGGGCCGGGACAGGGGCGCTGAAGCTTTCTTT

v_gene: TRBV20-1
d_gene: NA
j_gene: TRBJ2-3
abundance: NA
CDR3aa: CSARSSETLDTQYF
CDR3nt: TGCAGTGCTAGATCAAGCGAAACACTGGATACGCAGTATTTT

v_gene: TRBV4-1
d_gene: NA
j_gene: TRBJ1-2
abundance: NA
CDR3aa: CASSQEAGAVPLYGYTF
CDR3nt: TGCGCCAGCAGCCAAGAGGCTGGGGCCGTCCCCCTCTATGGCTACACCTTC

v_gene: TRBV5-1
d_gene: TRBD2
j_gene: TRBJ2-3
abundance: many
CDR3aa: CASSSGLAGGPTDTQYF
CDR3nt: TGTGCCAGCAGTTCGGGACTAGCGGGGGGACCCACAGATACGCAGTATTTT

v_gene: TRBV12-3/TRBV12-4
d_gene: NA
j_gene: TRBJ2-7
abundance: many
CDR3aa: CASSPSSIAYEQYF
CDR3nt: TGTGCCAGCAGCCCCTCTTCTATAGCCTACGAGCAGTACTTC

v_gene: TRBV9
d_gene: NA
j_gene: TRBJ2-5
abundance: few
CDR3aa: CASSVGFQGGETQYF
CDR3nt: TGTGCCAGCAGCGTAGGTTTTCAGGGGGGGGAGACCCAGTACTTC

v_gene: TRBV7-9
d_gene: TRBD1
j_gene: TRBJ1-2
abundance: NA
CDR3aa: CASSSPTTGNYGYTF
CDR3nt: TGTGCCAGCAGCTCACCCACGACAGGGAACTATGGCTACACCTTC

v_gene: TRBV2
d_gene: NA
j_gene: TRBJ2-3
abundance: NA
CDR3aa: CASKTTTLDTQYF
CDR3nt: TGTGCCAGCAAGACTACGACATTAGATACGCAGTATTTT

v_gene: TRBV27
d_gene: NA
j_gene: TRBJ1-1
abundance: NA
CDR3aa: CAGSLSGVNTEAFF
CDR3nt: TGTGCCGGCAGTTTATCAGGAGTGAACACTGAAGCTTTCTTT

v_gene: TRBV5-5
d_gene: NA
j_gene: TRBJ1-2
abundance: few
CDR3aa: CASSLGEAARSYGYTF
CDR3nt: TGTGCCAGCAGCTTGGGGGAGGCAGCAAGGTCCTATGGCTACACCTTC

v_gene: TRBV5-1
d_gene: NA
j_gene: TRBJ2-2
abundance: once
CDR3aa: CASTRLVGAVDTGELFF
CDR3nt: TGCGCCAGCACCAGACTAGTGGGAGCAGTAGACACCGGGGAGCTGTTTTTT

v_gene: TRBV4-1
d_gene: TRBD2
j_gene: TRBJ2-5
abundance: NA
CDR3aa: CASSQDAGVGETQYF
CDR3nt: TGCGCCAGCAGCCAAGATGCGGGGGTCGGCGAGACCCAGTACTTC

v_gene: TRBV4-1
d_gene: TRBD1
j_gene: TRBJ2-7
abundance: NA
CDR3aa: CASSPAGGLGYEQYF
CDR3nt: TGCGCCAGCAGCCCGGCAGGGGGCTTAGGCTACGAGCAGTACTTC

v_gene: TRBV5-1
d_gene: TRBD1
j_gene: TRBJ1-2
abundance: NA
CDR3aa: CASSPGQSWGGYTF
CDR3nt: TGCGCCAGCAGCCCGGGACAGTCTTGGGGTGGCTACACCTTC

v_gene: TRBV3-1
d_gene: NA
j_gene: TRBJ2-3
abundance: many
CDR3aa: CASSQVGTDTQYF
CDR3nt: TGTGCCAGCAGCCAAGTCGGAACAGATACGCAGTATTTT

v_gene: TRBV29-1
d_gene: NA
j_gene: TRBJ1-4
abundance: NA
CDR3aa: CSVETDSNEKLFF
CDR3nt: TGCAGCGTTGAAACGGACAGTAATGAAAAACTGTTTTTT

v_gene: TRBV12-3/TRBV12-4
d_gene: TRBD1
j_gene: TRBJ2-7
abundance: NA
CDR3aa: CASRIRGSSYEQYF
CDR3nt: TGTGCCAGCAGGATCAGGGGGAGCTCCTACGAGCAGTACTTC

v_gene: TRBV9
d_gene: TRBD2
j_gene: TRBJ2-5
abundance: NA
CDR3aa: CASSVIAGGGETQYF
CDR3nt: TGTGCCAGCAGCGTAATAGCGGGAGGAGGGGAGACCCAGTACTTC

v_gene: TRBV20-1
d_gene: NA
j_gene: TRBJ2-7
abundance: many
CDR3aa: CSASAQGQPPYEQYF
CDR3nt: TGCAGTGCTAGTGCCCAGGGTCAGCCCCCCTACGAGCAGTACTTC

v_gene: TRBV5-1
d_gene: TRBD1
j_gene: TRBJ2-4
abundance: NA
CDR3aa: CASSGGQGTTKNIQYF
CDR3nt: TGCGCCAGCAGCGGGGGACAGGGGACAACCAAAAACATTCAGTACTTC

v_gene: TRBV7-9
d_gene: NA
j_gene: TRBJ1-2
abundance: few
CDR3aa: CASSMQVSFNGYTF
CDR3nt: TGTGCCAGCAGCATGCAGGTTTCTTTTAATGGCTACACCTTC

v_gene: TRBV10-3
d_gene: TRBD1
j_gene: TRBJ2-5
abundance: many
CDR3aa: CAAREGGTGGFETQYF
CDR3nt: TGTGCCGCCAGAGAGGGGGGGACAGGGGGCTTCGAGACCCAGTACTTC

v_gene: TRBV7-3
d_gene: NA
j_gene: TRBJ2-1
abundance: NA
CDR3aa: CASSSSWRDEQFF
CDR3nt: TGTGCCAGCAGCTCCAGCTGGCGGGACGAGCAGTTCTTC

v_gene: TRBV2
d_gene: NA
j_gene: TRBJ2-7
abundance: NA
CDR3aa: CASSTNEQYF
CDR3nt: TGTGCCAGCAGTACGAACGAGCAGTACTTC

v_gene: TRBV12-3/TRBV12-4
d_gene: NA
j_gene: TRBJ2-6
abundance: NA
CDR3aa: CASAPGANVLTF
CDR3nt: TGTGCCAGCGCCCCAGGGGCCAACGTCCTGACTTTC

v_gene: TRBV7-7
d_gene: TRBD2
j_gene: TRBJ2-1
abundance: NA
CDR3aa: CASSSGGAGREQFF
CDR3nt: TGTGCCAGCAGCTCTGGGGGAGCGGGACGGGAGCAGTTCTTC

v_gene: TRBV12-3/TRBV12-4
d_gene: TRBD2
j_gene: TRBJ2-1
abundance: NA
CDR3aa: CATKSEGLAGVVEQFF
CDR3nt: TGTGCCACCAAATCCGAGGGGCTAGCGGGAGTAGTTGAGCAGTTCTTC

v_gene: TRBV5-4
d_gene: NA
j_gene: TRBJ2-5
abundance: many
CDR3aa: CASSFGHQETQYF
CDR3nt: TGTGCCAGCAGCTTTGGACATCAAGAGACCCAGTACTTC

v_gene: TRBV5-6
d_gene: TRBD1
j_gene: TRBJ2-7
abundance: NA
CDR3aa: CASSADRGVCEQYF
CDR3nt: TGTGCCAGCAGCGCGGACAGGGGCGTCTGCGAGCAGTACTTC

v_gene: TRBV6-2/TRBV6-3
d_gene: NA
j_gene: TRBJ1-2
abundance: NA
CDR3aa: CASSYQPINGYTF
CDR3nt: TGTGCCAGCAGTTACCAACCTATTAATGGCTACACCTTC

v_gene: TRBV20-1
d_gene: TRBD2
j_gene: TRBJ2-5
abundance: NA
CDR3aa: CSAFSGARETQYF
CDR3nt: TGCAGTGCTTTTAGCGGGGCTCGGGAGACCCAGTACTTC

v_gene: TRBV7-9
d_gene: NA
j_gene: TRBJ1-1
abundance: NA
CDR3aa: CASSPPGAGTGTEAFF
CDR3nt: TGTGCCAGCAGTCCCCCGGGGGCTGGAACGGGCACTGAAGCTTTCTTT

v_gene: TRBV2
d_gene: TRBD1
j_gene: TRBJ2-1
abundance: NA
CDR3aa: CASNPGQGSIEQFF
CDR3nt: TGTGCCAGCAATCCGGGACAGGGGTCAATTGAGCAGTTCTTC

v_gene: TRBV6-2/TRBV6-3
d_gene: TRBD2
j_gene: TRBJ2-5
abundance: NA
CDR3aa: CASRPGLAIGTQYF
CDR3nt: TGTGCCAGCAGGCCGGGACTAGCGATTGGGACCCAGTACTTC

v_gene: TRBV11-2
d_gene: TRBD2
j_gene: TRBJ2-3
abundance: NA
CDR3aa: CASSLLGGAGITDTQYF
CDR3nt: TGTGCCAGCAGCCTCCTCGGGGGGGCGGGAATCACAGATACGCAGTATTTT

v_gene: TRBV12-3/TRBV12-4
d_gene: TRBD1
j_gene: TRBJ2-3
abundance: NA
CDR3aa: CASRRQGYSTDTQYF
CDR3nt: TGTGCCAGCAGGAGACAGGGATATAGCACAGATACGCAGTATTTT

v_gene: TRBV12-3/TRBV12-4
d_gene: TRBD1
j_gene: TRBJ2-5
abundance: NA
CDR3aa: CASSPNLGQGRETQYF
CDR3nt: TGTGCCAGCAGTCCCAACCTGGGACAGGGTAGAGAGACCCAGTACTTC

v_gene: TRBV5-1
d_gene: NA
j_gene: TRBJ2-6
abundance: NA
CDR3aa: CASSFQLPGANVLTF
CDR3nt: TGCGCCAGCAGCTTCCAACTCCCTGGAGCCAACGTCCTGACTTTC

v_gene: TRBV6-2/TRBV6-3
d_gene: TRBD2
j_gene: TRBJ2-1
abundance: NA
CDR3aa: CASSSWATSGSHNEQFF
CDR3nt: TGTGCCAGCAGTTCCTGGGCGACTAGCGGGTCGCACAATGAGCAGTTCTTC

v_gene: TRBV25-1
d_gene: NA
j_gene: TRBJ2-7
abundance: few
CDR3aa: CASSRGERGPYEQYF
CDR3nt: TGTGCCAGCAGTCGGGGTGAACGCGGGCCCTACGAGCAGTACTTC

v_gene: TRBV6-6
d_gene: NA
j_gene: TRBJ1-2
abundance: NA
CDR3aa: CASSRETGVPNYGYTF
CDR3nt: TGTGCCAGCAGCAGAGAGACAGGTGTCCCTAACTATGGCTACACCTTC

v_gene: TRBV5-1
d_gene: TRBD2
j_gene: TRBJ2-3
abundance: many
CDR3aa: CASSSLAGIQYVQYF
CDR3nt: TGCGCCAGCAGCTCACTAGCGGGGATTCAATACGTGCAGTATTTT

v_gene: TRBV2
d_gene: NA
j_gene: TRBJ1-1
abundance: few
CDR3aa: CASKDDTFTEAFF
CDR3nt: TGTGCCAGCAAGGATGACACGTTCACTGAAGCTTTCTTT

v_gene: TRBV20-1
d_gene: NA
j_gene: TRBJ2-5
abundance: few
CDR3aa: CSAEDTEYQETQYF
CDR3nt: TGCAGTGCTGAGGACACCGAGTACCAAGAGACCCAGTACTTC

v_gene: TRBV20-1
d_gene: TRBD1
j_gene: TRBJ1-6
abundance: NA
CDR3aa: CSAEDRVDSPLHF
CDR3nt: TGCAGTGCTGAGGACAGGGTGGATTCACCCCTCCACTTT

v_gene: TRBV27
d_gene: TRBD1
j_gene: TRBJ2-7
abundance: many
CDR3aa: CASSPRQGGLQWQYF
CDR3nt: TGTGCCAGCAGTCCCCGACAGGGTGGGTTGCAATGGCAGTACTTC

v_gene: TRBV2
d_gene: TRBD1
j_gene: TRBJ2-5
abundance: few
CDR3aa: CAGRTGYQETQYF
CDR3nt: TGTGCCGGTCGGACAGGGTACCAAGAGACCCAGTACTTC

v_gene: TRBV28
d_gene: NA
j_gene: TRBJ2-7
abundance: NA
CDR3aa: CASPPSGTLTNNRYEQYF
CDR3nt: TGTGCCAGCCCTCCATCAGGAACGTTGACCAACAATCGCTACGAGCAGTACTTC

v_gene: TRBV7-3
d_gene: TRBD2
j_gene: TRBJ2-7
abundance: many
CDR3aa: CASSLRASGFYEQYF
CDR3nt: TGTGCCAGCAGCTTAAGGGCTAGCGGATTCTACGAGCAGTACTTC

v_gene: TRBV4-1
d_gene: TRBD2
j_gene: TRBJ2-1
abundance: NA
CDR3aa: CASSQPTSGGASEQFF
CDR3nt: TGCGCCAGCAGCCAACCGACTAGCGGGGGGGCCAGTGAGCAGTTCTTC

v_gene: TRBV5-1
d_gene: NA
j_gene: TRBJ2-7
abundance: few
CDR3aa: CASSPTATSNLYEQYF
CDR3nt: TGCGCCAGCAGTCCCACTGCAACTAGCAACCTCTACGAGCAGTACTTC

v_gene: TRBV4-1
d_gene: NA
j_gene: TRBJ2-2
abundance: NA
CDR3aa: CASSQESVTSTGELFF
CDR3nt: TGCGCCAGCAGCCAAGAGAGCGTCACCTCTACCGGGGAGCTGTTTTTT

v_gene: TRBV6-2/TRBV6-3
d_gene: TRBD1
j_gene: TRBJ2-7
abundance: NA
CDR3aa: CAGSKGAYYEQYF
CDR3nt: TGTGCCGGCAGTAAGGGGGCGTATTACGAGCAGTACTTC